This TCR beta chain was sequenced for a study of blood T cells in healthy people across ages. Alongside a J-beta primer mix, a sample-barcoded 5' primer served in a second PCR lasting roughly 7 to 11 cycles. Template switching added a 12-random-nucleotide identifier to every cDNA molecule. Every individual sample yielded 2.5 million or more paired-end reads (each containing CDR3). TCRdb processed the 5' RACE reads anew with MiXCR; each CDR3 protein has one entry. The sample consists of fewer than 1,000,000 distinct CDR3 sequences, approximately 48% of them appearing once. Broader study findings: While age rose, TCR beta diversity per million T cells dropped in a roughly linear way. CMV status of donors was not determined, possibly confounding expanded clonotype changes.

Germline V CDR1 and CDR2: SNHLY, FYNNEI. CDR3 length: 11 residues. As concerns this clonotype: The antigen remains unidentified.

The sequence came from a man aged 60 to 69 in good health. Sequenced input: blood. The V gene is TRBV2, the J gene TRBJ2-5, with D unclear. The J call is in doubt because the DNA end fits TRBJ2-1 better. CDR3 in amino acids: CATYDQETQFF. Here the CDR3 DNA reads TGTGCCACCTACGACCAAGAGACCCAGTTCTTC.